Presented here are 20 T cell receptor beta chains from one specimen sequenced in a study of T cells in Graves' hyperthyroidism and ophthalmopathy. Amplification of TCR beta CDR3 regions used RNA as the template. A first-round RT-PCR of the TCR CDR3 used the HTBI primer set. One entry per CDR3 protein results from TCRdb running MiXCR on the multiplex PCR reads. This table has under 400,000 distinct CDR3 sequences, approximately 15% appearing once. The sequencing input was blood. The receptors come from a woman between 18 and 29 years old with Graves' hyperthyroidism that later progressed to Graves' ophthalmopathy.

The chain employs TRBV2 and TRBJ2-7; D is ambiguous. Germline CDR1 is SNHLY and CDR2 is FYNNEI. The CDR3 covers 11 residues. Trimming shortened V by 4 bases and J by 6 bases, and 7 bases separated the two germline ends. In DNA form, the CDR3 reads TGTGCCAGCAGTGTAGGTACCGAGCAGTACTTC. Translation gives CASSVGTEQYF.

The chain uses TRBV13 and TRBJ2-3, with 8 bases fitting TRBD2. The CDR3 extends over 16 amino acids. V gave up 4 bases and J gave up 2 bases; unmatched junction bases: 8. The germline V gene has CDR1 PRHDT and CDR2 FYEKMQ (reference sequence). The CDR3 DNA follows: TGTGCCAGCAGCTCCGCACTAGCGGCCTACACAGATACGCAGTATTTT. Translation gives CASSSALAAYTDTQYF.

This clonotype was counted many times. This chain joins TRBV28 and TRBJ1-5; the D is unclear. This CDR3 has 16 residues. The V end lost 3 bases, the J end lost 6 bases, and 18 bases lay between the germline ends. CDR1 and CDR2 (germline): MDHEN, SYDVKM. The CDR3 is CASSLPWEGLSQPQHF. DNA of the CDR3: TGTGCCAGCAGTTTGCCTTGGGAAGGGTTAAGTCAGCCCCAGCATTTT.

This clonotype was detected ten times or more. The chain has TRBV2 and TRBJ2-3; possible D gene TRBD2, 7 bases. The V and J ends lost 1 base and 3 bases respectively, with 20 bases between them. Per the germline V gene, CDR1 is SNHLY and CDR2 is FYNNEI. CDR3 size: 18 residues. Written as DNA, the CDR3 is TGTGCCAGCAGTGAAGGGGGGCCGTGGGAGGGCCGAACAGATACGCAGTATTTT. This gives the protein CASSEGGPWEGRTDTQYF. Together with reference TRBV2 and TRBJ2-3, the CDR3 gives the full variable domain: EPEVTQTPSHQVTQMGQEVILRCVPISNHLYFYWYRQILGQKVEFLVSFYNNEISEKSEIFDDQFSVERPDGSNFTLKIRSTKLEDSAMYFCASSEGGPWEGRTDTQYFGPGTRLTVL.

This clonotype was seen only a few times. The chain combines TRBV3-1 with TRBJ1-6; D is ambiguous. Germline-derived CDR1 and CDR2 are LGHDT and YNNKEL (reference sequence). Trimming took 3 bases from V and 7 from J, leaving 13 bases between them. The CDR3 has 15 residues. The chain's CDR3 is CASSQSRQKNSPLHF. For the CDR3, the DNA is TGTGCCAGCAGCCAGAGCCGGCAGAAGAATTCACCCCTCCACTTT.

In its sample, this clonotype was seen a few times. The CDR3 DNA reads TGTGCCAGCAGCCCCGGAGCACGGAATGAGCAGTTCTTC. It codes for CASSPGARNEQFF. The chain is built from TRBV5-5 and TRBJ2-1; D is ambiguous. Germline V gene data show CDR1 as SGHKS and CDR2 as YYEKEE (reference sequence). CDR3 length equals 13 residues. The ends were cut back, 4 bases at V and 7 bases at J, with 12 bases in the middle. Full variable domain (outside the CDR3, taken from reference TRBV5-5 and TRBJ2-1): DAGVTQSPTHLIKTRGQQVTLRCSPISGHKSVSWYQQVLGQGPQFIFQYYEKEERGRGNFPDRFSARQFPNYSSELNVNALLLGDSALYLCASSPGARNEQFFGPGTRLTVL.

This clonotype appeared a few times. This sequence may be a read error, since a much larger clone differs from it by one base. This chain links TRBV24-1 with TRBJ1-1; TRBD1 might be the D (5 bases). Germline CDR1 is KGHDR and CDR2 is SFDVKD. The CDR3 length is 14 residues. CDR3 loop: CATSGQGMNTGAFF. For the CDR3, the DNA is TGTGCCACCAGTGGCCAGGGTATGAACACTGGAGCTTTCTTT.

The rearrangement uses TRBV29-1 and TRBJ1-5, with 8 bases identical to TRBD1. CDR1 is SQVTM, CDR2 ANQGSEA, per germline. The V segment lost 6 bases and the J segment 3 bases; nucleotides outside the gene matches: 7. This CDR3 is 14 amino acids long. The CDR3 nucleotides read TGCAGCGTCTCCACAGGGGGTTCCAATCAGCCCCAGCATTTT. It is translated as CSVSTGGSNQPQHF.

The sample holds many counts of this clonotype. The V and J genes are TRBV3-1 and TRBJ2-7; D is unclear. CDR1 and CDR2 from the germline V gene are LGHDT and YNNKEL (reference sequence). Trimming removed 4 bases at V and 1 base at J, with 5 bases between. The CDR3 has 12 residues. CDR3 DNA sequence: TGTGCCAGCAGCCGCGATTCCTACGAGCAGTACTTC. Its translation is CASSRDSYEQYF.

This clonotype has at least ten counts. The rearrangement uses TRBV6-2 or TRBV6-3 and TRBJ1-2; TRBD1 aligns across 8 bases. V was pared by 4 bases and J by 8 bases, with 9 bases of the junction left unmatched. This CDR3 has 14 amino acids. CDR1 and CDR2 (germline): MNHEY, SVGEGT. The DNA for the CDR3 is TGTGCCAGCAGTTCGGACAGGGAAGCATGGGGCTACACCTTC. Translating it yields CASSSDREAWGYTF.

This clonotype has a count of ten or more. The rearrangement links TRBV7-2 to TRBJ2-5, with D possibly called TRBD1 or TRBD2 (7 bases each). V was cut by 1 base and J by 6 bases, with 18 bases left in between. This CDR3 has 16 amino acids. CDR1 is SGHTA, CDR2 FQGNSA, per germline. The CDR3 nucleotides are TGTGCCAGCAGCTTAGTGGGAGGGGGCGGTCTGCAGACCCAGTACTTC. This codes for CASSLVGGGGLQTQYF. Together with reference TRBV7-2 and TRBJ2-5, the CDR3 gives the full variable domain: GAGVSQSPSNKVTEKGKDVELRCDPISGHTALYWYRQSLGQGLEFLIYFQGNSAPDKSGLPSDRFSAERTGGSVSTLTIQRTQQEDSAVYLCASSLVGGGGLQTQYFGPGTRLLVL.

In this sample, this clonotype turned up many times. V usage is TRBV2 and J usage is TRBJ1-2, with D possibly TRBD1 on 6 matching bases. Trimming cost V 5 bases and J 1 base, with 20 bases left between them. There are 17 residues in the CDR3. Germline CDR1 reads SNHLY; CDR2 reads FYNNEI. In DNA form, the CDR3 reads TGTGCCAGCAGTACACCCCTATTAGGGGGTCATAACTATGGCTACACCTTC. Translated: CASSTPLLGGHNYGYTF. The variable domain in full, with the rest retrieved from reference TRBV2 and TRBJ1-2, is EPEVTQTPSHQVTQMGQEVILRCVPISNHLYFYWYRQILGQKVEFLVSFYNNEISEKSEIFDDQFSVERPDGSNFTLKIRSTKLEDSAMYFCASSTPLLGGHNYGYTFGSGTRLTVV.

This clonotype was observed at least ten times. The CDR3 bases are TGTGCCAGCAGTGATTACAGGACAGATCAGCCCCAGCATTTT. It specifies CASSDYRTDQPQHF. The chain uses TRBV2 and TRBJ1-5, with D tentatively TRBD1 (6 bases). This CDR3 has 14 amino acids. V was pared by 3 bases and J by 5 bases, with 11 bases between. Germline-derived CDR1 and CDR2 are SNHLY and FYNNEI.

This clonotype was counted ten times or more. The CDR3 sequence is CASTSARQGPYNEQFF. The CDR3 region has the DNA TGTGCCAGCACTTCGGCCCGGCAGGGACCCTACAATGAGCAGTTCTTC. The chain employs TRBV6-1 and TRBJ2-1, with D perhaps matching TRBD1 or TRBD2 (5 bases each). This CDR3 spans 16 amino acids. Trimming took 7 bases from V and 2 from J, leaving 18 bases between them. Germline V gives CDR1 MNHNS, CDR2 SASEGT.

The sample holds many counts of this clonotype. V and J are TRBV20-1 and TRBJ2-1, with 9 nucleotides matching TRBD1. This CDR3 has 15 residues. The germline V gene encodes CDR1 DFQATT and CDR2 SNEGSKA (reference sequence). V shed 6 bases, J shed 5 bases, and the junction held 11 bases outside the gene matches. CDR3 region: CSAIVPGQGDNEQFF. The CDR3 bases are TGCAGTGCCATAGTGCCGGGACAGGGCGACAATGAGCAGTTCTTC.

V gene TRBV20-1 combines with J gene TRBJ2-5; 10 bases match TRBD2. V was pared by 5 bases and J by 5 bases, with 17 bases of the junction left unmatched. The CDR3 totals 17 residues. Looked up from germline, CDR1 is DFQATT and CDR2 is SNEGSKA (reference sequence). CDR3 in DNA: TGCAGTGCTGACAACGGGGCTAGCGGGGGTTCCGCTGAGACCCAGTACTTC. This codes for CSADNGASGGSAETQYF.

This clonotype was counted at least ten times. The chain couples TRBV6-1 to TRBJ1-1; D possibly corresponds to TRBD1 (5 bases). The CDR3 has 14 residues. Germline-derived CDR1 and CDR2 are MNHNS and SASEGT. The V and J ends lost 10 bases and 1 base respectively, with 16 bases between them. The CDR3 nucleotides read TGTGCCACCAGGGAGGAGGGGAGGAACACTGAAGCTTTCTTT. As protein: CATREEGRNTEAFF.

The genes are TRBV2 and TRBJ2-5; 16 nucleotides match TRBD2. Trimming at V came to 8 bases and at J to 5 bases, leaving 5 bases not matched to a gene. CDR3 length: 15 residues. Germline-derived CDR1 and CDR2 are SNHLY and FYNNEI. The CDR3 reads CASGGLAGGSETQYF. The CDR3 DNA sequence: TGTGCCAGCGGGGGACTAGCGGGAGGGTCTGAGACCCAGTACTTC.

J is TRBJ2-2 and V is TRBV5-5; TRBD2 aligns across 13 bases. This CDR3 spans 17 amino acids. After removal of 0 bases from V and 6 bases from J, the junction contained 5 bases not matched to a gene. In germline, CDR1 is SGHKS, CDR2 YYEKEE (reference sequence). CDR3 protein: CASSLGGLAGRSGELFF. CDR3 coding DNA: TGTGCCAGCAGCTTGGGGGGACTAGCGGGGAGGTCCGGGGAGCTGTTTTTT.

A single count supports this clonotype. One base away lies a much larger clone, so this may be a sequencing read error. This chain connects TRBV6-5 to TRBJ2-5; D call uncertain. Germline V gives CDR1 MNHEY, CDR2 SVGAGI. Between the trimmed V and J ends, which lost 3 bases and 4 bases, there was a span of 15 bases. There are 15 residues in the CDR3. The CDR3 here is CASSYGRSYLETQYF. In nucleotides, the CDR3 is TGTGCCAGCAGTTATGGTCGGTCCTATCTAGAGACCCAGTACTTC.